This TCR beta chain was recorded in a study of PD-L1 blockade in urothelial cancer. Overall study: Blood analyses occurred 3 weeks (second dose) and 6 weeks post treatment start.

CDR3 length equals 16 residues. Germline V CDR1 and CDR2: MNHEY, SMNVEV (reference sequence). Trimming took 0 bases from V and 7 from J, leaving 16 bases between them. This sample's time point: peripheral blood 6 weeks after treatment start. Every PCR was spiked with synthetic TCR analog templates. Measured with immunoSEQ multiplex PCR; TCRdb has only the in-frame clones, and not every one. The data contain more than 95,000 clones, around 89% of them seen just once; the ten biggest clones take up around 1.7%. This clone was detected a few times. The gene calls are TRBV27 and TRBJ2-1; weak D call: TRBD1 (5 bases). The sequences come from PBMCs, collected around atezolizumab (anti-PD-L1) treatment. The receptor comes from a man aged 55 to 70 with urothelial cancer. CDR3 in amino acids: CASSLSQGFLLNEQFF. The CDR3 bases are TGTGCCAGCAGTTTATCCCAGGGCTTCCTCCTAAATGAGCAGTTCTTC.